Listed here are 3 T cell receptor beta chains from one sample, sequenced in a study of T cell responses to AZD1222 COVID-19 vaccine. Profiled with immunoSEQ multiplex PCR; TCRdb holds only in-frame clones, not every one. The table has around 120,000 clones, 87% seen once. This specimen was peripheral blood, taken on day 0 of AZD1222 vaccination. The receptors here all came from an adult in good health.

The V gene is TRBV18, the J gene TRBJ2-7; TRBD1 matches 7 bases. Trimming took 4 bases from V and 1 from J; bases not matched to a gene: 7. The CDR3 is made up of 15 amino acids. Per germline, CDR1 KGHSH and CDR2 LQKENI. This chain's CDR3 is CASSQTQGWSYEQYF. The DNA of the CDR3 is TGTGCCAGCTCACAGACACAGGGGTGGTCCTACGAGCAGTACTTC.

In the case of this clone: Other nucleotide sequences from this sample produce the same CDR3. V and J are TRBV5-1 and TRBJ2-2; D gene uncertain. This CDR3 comprises 14 residues. Germline lookup yields CDR1 SGHRS and CDR2 YFSETQ. Trimming pared 4 bases from V and 2 bases from J, leaving 9 bases between. The CDR3 here is CASSLDPNTGELFF. The CDR3 DNA is TGCGCCAGCAGCCTGGACCCAAACACCGGGGAGCTGTTTTTT.

The V gene is TRBV6-1, the J gene TRBJ1-2; D not certain. The CDR3 runs 15 residues. Trimming shortened V by 2 bases and J by 3 bases, and 13 bases separated the two germline ends. Germline V gives CDR1 MNHNS, CDR2 SASEGT. CDR3 residues: CASSEIKGFDYGYTF. In DNA, the CDR3 is TGTGCCAGCAGTGAAATCAAGGGATTTGACTATGGCTACACCTTC.